This entry concerns a single T cell receptor (beta chain). Its antigen is not identified. The data are from a study of vaccination and CD4 T cells after COVID-19. In the study overall: The convalescent group had six males, four females, seven Caucasians, two Asians, one multiracial. Findings and caveats of the study: The study found median SARS-CoV-2-reactive clonotypes rising from about 22 to 38, not significantly. Convalescent patients had a median around 90% of post-vaccine SARS-CoV-2-reactive clones that were detected only after vaccination, not before it. Early timepoints after natural infection were not analyzed in these convalescent patients.

TCRdb re-analysed the PCR reads in MiXCR, keeping a single row per CDR3 protein. The profile shows some 21,000 distinct CDR3 sequences, under 60% of them singletons. This TCR derives from a human donor who had recovered from COVID-19. The sequencing used CD4+ T cells from blood, collected before SARS-CoV-2 vaccination.

CDR3 nucleotides: TGTGCCAGCTCACCACGCTCGGGAGAGTCCTACAATGAGCAGTTCTTC. Residues: CASSPRSGESYNEQFF. The rearrangement links TRBV18 to TRBJ2-1; D is possibly TRBD2 (6 bases). V was shortened by 1 base and J by 1 base, with 11 bases between the two germline ends. Germline values: CDR1 KGHSH, CDR2 LQKENI. The CDR3 is made up of 16 amino acids.